Listed here are 22 T cell receptor beta chains from one sample, sequenced in a study of blood T cell repertoires in COVID-19. The protocol was immunoSEQ multiplex PCR, while the TCRdb copy is restricted to in-frame clones and leaves out a portion. The sample lists 150,000 to 200,000 clones; approximately 83% were seen once. Material: PBMCs or T cells enriched from blood (not recorded which). Receptors were obtained from a woman aged 60-75 years who had recovered from COVID-19.

The rearrangement joins TRBV30 to TRBJ2-1; TRBD1 agrees at 7 bases. The length of the CDR3 is 13 residues. Per germline, CDR1 GTSNPN and CDR2 SVGIG (reference sequence). Trimming cost V 7 bases and J 7 bases; bases outside gene matches: 10. The CDR3 loop reads CAFEPGQTNEQFF. The CDR3 coding sequence is TGTGCCTTTGAACCGGGACAGACTAATGAGCAGTTCTTC.

The V gene is TRBV5-1, the J gene TRBJ2-1; unclear D gene. The germline V gene encodes CDR1 SGHRS and CDR2 YFSETQ. The CDR3 is 14 residues long. With 0 bases removed from V and 4 bases from J, the gap between germline ends came to 8 bases. CDR3 sequence (DNA): TGCGCCAGCAGCTTGGGCGGCGGATACAATGAGCAGTTCTTC. It codes for CASSLGGGYNEQFF.

The V call is TRBV5-1, the J call TRBJ2-7; possible D gene TRBD1, 6 bases. Trimming took off 4 bases at V and 0 bases at J, with 11 bases between the two ends. The CDR3 loop spans 14 amino acids. The germline V gene encodes CDR1 SGHRS and CDR2 YFSETQ. The CDR3 protein is CASSPDRSSYEQYF. In nucleotides, the CDR3 is TGCGCCAGCAGCCCAGACAGGAGCTCCTACGAGCAGTACTTC.

Written as DNA, the CDR3 is TGCGCCAGCAGCGCCAGGGGAGTAGCTGGAAACACCATATATTTT. It is translated as CASSARGVAGNTIYF. J is TRBJ1-3 and V is TRBV5-1, with a possible D match to TRBD1 (6 bases). V was pared by 4 bases and J by 2 bases, with 13 bases between. Germline loops: CDR1 SGHRS, CDR2 YFSETQ. The CDR3 contains 15 residues.

The CDR3 nucleotides read TGTGCGGGGGGGGCTAATGAAAAACTGTTTTTT. It translates to CAGGANEKLFF. The genes are TRBV7-9 and TRBJ1-4; tentative D call: TRBD1 (5 bases). The CDR3 loop spans 11 amino acids. Germline values: CDR1 SEHNR, CDR2 FQNEAQ (reference sequence). The whole variable domain, remainder taken from reference TRBV7-9 and TRBJ1-4, is DTGVSQNPRHKITKRGQNVTFRCDPISEHNRLYWYRQTLGQGPEFLTYFQNEAQLEKSRLLSDRFSAERPKGSFSTLEIQRTEQGDSAMYLCAGGANEKLFFGSGTQLSVL.

The CDR3 is CASSEAETGQNTEAFF. As DNA, the CDR3 is TGTGCCAGCAGTGAAGCGGAGACAGGGCAGAACACTGAAGCTTTCTTT. The chain employs TRBV6-1 and TRBJ1-1, with 7 bases identical to TRBD1. V gave up 0 bases and J gave up 1 base; unmatched junction bases: 5. Germline CDR1 and CDR2: MNHNS and SASEGT. This CDR3 comprises 16 residues.

In this sample, this clone turned up a few times. V is TRBV5-1 and J is TRBJ1-5; TRBD1 matches 9 bases. The CDR3 is made up of 15 amino acids. V was pared by 4 bases and J by 4 bases, with 6 bases of the junction left unmatched. CDR1 is SGHRS, CDR2 YFSETQ, per germline. This CDR3 reads CASSPGTGLNQPQHF. The CDR3 DNA sequence: TGCGCCAGCAGCCCCGGGACAGGGCTTAATCAGCCCCAGCATTTT.

For the CDR3, the DNA is TGTGCCAGCAGCCCTCTAGCGGGGGGACGTACAGATACGCAGTATTTT. As protein: CASSPLAGGRTDTQYF. The gene calls are TRBV3-1 (or the pseudogene TRBV3-2) and TRBJ2-3; 11 nucleotides agree with TRBD2. Looked up from germline, CDR1 is LGHDT and CDR2 is YNNKEL (reference sequence). The CDR3 contains 16 residues. V was clipped by 4 bases and J by 3 bases; unmatched bases: 6.

The J gene is TRBJ2-7, the V gene TRBV7-9; 10 positions agree with TRBD1. There are 14 residues in the CDR3. The J segment lost 0 bases and the V segment lost 5 bases, leaving 1 base of the junction unmatched. Germline V gene data show CDR1 as SEHNR and CDR2 as FQNEAQ (reference sequence). The CDR3 reads CASSRTGGSYEQYF. In DNA form, the CDR3 reads TGTGCCAGCAGCCGGACAGGGGGCTCCTACGAGCAGTACTTC.

The V call is TRBV5-5, the J call TRBJ2-2; TRBD1 aligns across 8 bases. Per germline, CDR1 SGHKS and CDR2 YYEKEE (reference sequence). The ends lost 0 bases at V and 6 bases at J; junction bases unmatched: 4. The CDR3 length is 15 residues. CDR3 protein: CASSLVGQVSGELFF. CDR3 in DNA: TGTGCCAGCAGCTTGGTGGGACAGGTGTCCGGGGAGCTGTTTTTT.

This rearrangement joins TRBV5-1 to TRBJ2-7; 8 bases agree with TRBD2. This CDR3 is 16 amino acids long. V was clipped by 4 bases and J by 3 bases; unmatched bases: 12. Looked up from germline, CDR1 is SGHRS and CDR2 is YFSETQ. CDR3 coding DNA: TGCGCCAGCAGCCCGGGAGGGGCGGGAGTTTTCTACGAGCAGTACTTC. Residues: CASSPGGAGVFYEQYF.

The V gene is TRBV7-2, the J gene TRBJ2-1; possibly TRBD1 for D (6 bases). Trimming removed 5 bases at V and 9 bases at J, with 20 bases between. Germline V gene data show CDR1 as SGHTA and CDR2 as FQGNSA. The CDR3 is made up of 15 amino acids. CDR3 amino acids: CASSPQQGARTEQFF. The CDR3 nucleotides read TGTGCCAGCAGCCCCCAACAGGGTGCTAGGACTGAGCAGTTCTTC.

The chain has TRBV19 and TRBJ1-5; weak D call: TRBD1 (6 bases). Trimming cost V 4 bases and J 2 bases, with 18 bases left between them. The CDR3 runs to 17 residues. Germline V gives CDR1 LNHDA, CDR2 SQIVND (reference sequence). This CDR3 is CASSTDSTGFGNQPQHF. For the CDR3, the DNA is TGTGCCAGTAGTACAGATTCCACAGGGTTCGGCAATCAGCCCCAGCATTTT.

The chain recombines TRBV2 with TRBJ1-2, with D possibly TRBD1 on 6 matching bases. The CDR3 runs to 14 residues. The germline V gene encodes CDR1 SNHLY and CDR2 FYNNEI. Trimming removed 4 bases at V and 4 bases at J, with 13 bases between. This CDR3 is CASSANRVSYGYTF. The DNA for the CDR3 is TGTGCCAGCAGTGCAAACAGGGTTTCCTATGGCTACACCTTC.

V and J are TRBV9 and TRBJ1-2; the match to TRBD1 covers 8 bases. The CDR3 covers 15 residues. After removal of 4 bases from V and 8 bases from J, the junction contained 13 bases not matched to a gene. From germline, CDR1 is SGDLS and CDR2 YYNGEE. CDR3 loop: CASSPPGQAFGGYTF. In DNA, the CDR3 is TGTGCCAGCAGCCCGCCGGGACAGGCTTTTGGGGGCTACACCTTC.

Worth noting for this clone: At one end the junction does not follow the germline gene, possibly because of a read error. The chain carries TRBV7-7 and TRBJ2-5, with TRBD2 identical over 10 bases. The germline CDR1 and CDR2 sequences are SSHAT and FNYEAQ (reference sequence). The CDR3 loop spans 17 amino acids. The CDR3 reads CASSPGGAGGPQETQYF. The CDR3 region has the DNA TGTGCTAGCAGCCCCGGCGGAGCGGGGGGGCCCCAAGAGACCCAGTACTTC.

The V and J genes are TRBV7-2 and TRBJ1-1; possible D gene TRBD1, 6 bases. The CDR3 runs to 16 residues. CDR1 and CDR2 (germline): SGHTA, FQGNSA. Trimming took off 3 bases at V and 1 base at J, with 15 bases between the two ends. This CDR3 is CASSFFPGETNTEAFF. Written as DNA, the CDR3 is TGTGCCAGCAGCTTTTTCCCAGGGGAGACGAACACTGAAGCTTTCTTT.

This chain joins TRBV18 and TRBJ2-3, with TRBD2 matching 12 bases. There are 17 residues in the CDR3. J lost 5 bases, V lost 3 bases, and 9 bases had no gene match. Germline V gene data show CDR1 as KGHSH and CDR2 as LQKENI. This CDR3 reads CASSPGLAGSRGDTQYF. For the CDR3, the DNA is TGTGCCAGCTCACCTGGACTAGCGGGGTCGAGGGGAGATACGCAGTATTTT.

The rearrangement uses TRBV18 and TRBJ1-3; D uncertain. V lost 8 bases to trimming and J lost 0 bases, with 8 bases between them. This CDR3 region has 13 residues. Germline-derived CDR1 and CDR2 are KGHSH and LQKENI. For the CDR3, the DNA is TGTGCCAGCGCCGGGAGCTCTGGAAACACCATATATTTT. Its translation: CASAGSSGNTIYF.

A few counts support this clone. V and J are TRBV19 and TRBJ1-5; maybe TRBD1 (5 bases). Germline V CDR1 and CDR2: LNHDA, SQIVND (reference sequence). V shed 8 bases and J shed 3 bases, with 17 bases lying between them. This CDR3 has 15 residues. CDR3 sequence: CASEIRDSFNQPQHF. In nucleotides, the CDR3 is TGTGCCAGTGAGATCCGAGACAGCTTCAATCAGCCCCAGCATTTT.

CDR3 in amino acids: CASSEGRTGDGYTF. CDR3 DNA: TGTGCCAGCAGTGAAGGGCGGACAGGAGATGGCTACACCTTC. The chain combines TRBV6-1 with TRBJ1-2; 7 nucleotides line up with TRBD1. Per the germline V gene, CDR1 is MNHNS and CDR2 is SASEGT. The V gene end was trimmed by 1 base and the J gene end by 6 bases; junction bases not matched to a gene: 5. The CDR3 is 14 amino acids.

There are a few counts of this clone. Other nucleotide sequences from this sample produce the same CDR3. J is TRBJ1-5 and V is TRBV6-5; unclear D gene. This CDR3 contains 14 residues. Germline CDR1 MNHEY, CDR2 SVGAGI. V dropped 0 bases and J dropped 2 bases, with 5 bases sitting between them. CDR3 bases: TGTGCCAGCAGTTACTCAGAGGGCAATCAGCCCCAGCATTTT. It translates to CASSYSEGNQPQHF.